This note documents a single T cell receptor (beta chain) sequence. What it recognizes is unknown. TCRdb reanalysed the RT-PCR reads using MiXCR and keeps one entry per CDR3 protein. The top ten clones hold around 10% of a sample with 500,000 to 600,000 distinct CDR3 sequences, 13% to 15% of them seen once. The J segment lost 4 bases and the V segment lost 6 bases, leaving 13 bases of the junction unmatched. This CDR3 region has 18 residues. This entry is derived from a study of response to subunit inactivated influenza vaccine. Study results and limitations: Seasonal influenza vaccination, on each occasion, was suggested by the authors to recruit few new T cells.

The clonotype was recovered from a man aged 45-65 years who received an inactivated influenza vaccine. V and J are TRBV12-3 or TRBV12-4 and TRBJ2-7, with 15 bases matching TRBD2. The sample in question was PBMCs from blood, obtained 11 to 12 days after vaccination. The CDR3 DNA reads as TGTGCCAGCAGGCCCGGGACTAGCGGGGGGCTCCCGGGTTACGAGCAGTACTTC. Translating it yields CASRPGTSGGLPGYEQYF.